A selection of T cell receptor beta chains follows, all from one sample in a study of T cells in Graves' hyperthyroidism and ophthalmopathy. TCRdb re-derived calls from the multiplex PCR reads in MiXCR, one entry per CDR3 protein. The sample shows about 160,000 distinct CDR3 sequences, about a tenth of them seen only once. Sequencing used blood. The receptors were gathered from a woman aged 18-30 years with Graves' hyperthyroidism that later progressed to Graves' ophthalmopathy. CDR3s include the opening cysteine and the closing phenylalanine or tryptophan. Fields, in order: J gene, D gene, V gene, clone size, CDR3 protein, CDR3 DNA. D genes are given only for firm matches. For some rows the clone size is stated as once, few or many, or as a class when expanded; others skip it.

J gene: TRBJ2-1
D gene: TRBD2
V gene: TRBV6-1
clone size: many
CDR3 protein: CASRDARDTSDLLYNEQFF
CDR3 DNA: TGTGCCAGCAGAGACGCACGGGATACTAGCGATCTTTTATACAATGAGCAGTTCTTC

J gene: TRBJ1-5
D gene: -
V gene: TRBV3-1
clone size: many
CDR3 protein: CASSQGGWYSNQPQHF
CDR3 DNA: TGTGCCAGCAGCCAAGGAGGCTGGTATAGCAATCAGCCCCAGCATTTT

J gene: TRBJ2-2
D gene: -
V gene: TRBV27
clone size: many
CDR3 protein: CASSLMGPGSYTGELFF
CDR3 DNA: TGTGCCAGCAGTTTAATGGGGCCCGGGAGTTACACCGGGGAGCTGTTTTTT

J gene: TRBJ2-3
D gene: -
V gene: TRBV20-1
clone size: few
CDR3 protein: CSARGGGSVSTDTQYF
CDR3 DNA: TGCAGTGCTAGAGGAGGAGGGAGCGTTAGCACAGATACGCAGTATTTT

J gene: TRBJ2-2
D gene: -
V gene: TRBV30
clone size: many
CDR3 protein: CAWSVRGRRGELFF
CDR3 DNA: TGTGCCTGGAGTGTACGAGGGAGGAGAGGGGAGCTGTTTTTT

J gene: TRBJ2-1
D gene: TRBD2
V gene: TRBV7-9
clone size: -
CDR3 protein: CASSFRTILWTSGGGRSQFF
CDR3 DNA: TGTGCCAGCAGCTTCCGAACGATCCTCTGGACTAGCGGGGGTGGGAGATCGCAGTTCTTC

J gene: TRBJ2-4
D gene: -
V gene: TRBV6-1
clone size: -
CDR3 protein: CASSALAKNIQYF
CDR3 DNA: TGTGCCAGCAGTGCCTTAGCCAAAAACATTCAGTACTTC

J gene: TRBJ2-2
D gene: -
V gene: TRBV12-3/TRBV12-4
clone size: many
CDR3 protein: CATEGTGELFF
CDR3 DNA: TGTGCCACTGAGGGCACCGGGGAGCTGTTTTTT

J gene: TRBJ1-1
D gene: -
V gene: TRBV5-1
clone size: many
CDR3 protein: CASSLRMNTEAFF
CDR3 DNA: TGCGCCAGCAGCTTGAGGATGAACACTGAAGCTTTCTTT

J gene: TRBJ1-2
D gene: TRBD1
V gene: TRBV28
clone size: many
CDR3 protein: CASSTDRGRDNYDYTF
CDR3 DNA: TGTGCCAGCAGTACCGACAGGGGGCGGGATAACTATGACTACACCTTC

J gene: TRBJ2-5
D gene: TRBD2
V gene: TRBV29-1
clone size: -
CDR3 protein: CSVPLNRALAGGYQETQYF
CDR3 DNA: TGCAGCGTCCCATTAAACAGGGCCCTAGCGGGGGGATACCAAGAGACCCAGTACTTC

J gene: TRBJ2-5
D gene: TRBD1
V gene: TRBV28
clone size: -
CDR3 protein: CVSSLGTAPRMDF
CDR3 DNA: TGTGTCAGCAGTTTAGGGACAGCTCCGCGGATGGACTTC

J gene: TRBJ2-7
D gene: -
V gene: TRBV7-8
clone size: many
CDR3 protein: CASSLAGVGSYEQYF
CDR3 DNA: TGTGCCAGCAGCTTAGCCGGGGTTGGCTCCTACGAGCAGTACTTC

J gene: TRBJ2-7
D gene: -
V gene: TRBV2
clone size: many
CDR3 protein: CASSDVRLSYEQYF
CDR3 DNA: TGTGCCAGCAGTGACGTGCGGCTTTCCTACGAGCAGTACTTC

J gene: TRBJ2-2
D gene: -
V gene: TRBV6-2/TRBV6-3
clone size: many
CDR3 protein: CASSYGDITGELFF
CDR3 DNA: TGTGCCAGCAGTTACGGGGACATCACCGGGGAGCTGTTTTTT

J gene: TRBJ2-1
D gene: -
V gene: TRBV5-5
clone size: many
CDR3 protein: CASSPLLASYNEQFF
CDR3 DNA: TGTGCCAGCAGCCCTCTGCTGGCATCTTACAATGAGCAGTTCTTC

J gene: TRBJ2-4
D gene: TRBD1
V gene: TRBV6-2/TRBV6-3
clone size: many
CDR3 protein: CASSYEGASKNIQYF
CDR3 DNA: TGTGCCAGCAGTTATGAGGGGGCATCCAAAAACATTCAGTACTTC

J gene: TRBJ2-2
D gene: TRBD2
V gene: TRBV14
clone size: -
CDR3 protein: CASSQQLASNTGELFF
CDR3 DNA: TGTGCCAGCAGCCAACAACTAGCGTCGAACACCGGGGAGCTGTTTTTT

J gene: TRBJ2-1
D gene: TRBD2
V gene: TRBV5-5
clone size: -
CDR3 protein: CASSSSGTSGSWGEQFF
CDR3 DNA: TGTGCCAGCAGCTCGTCCGGGACTAGCGGGAGTTGGGGTGAGCAGTTCTTC

J gene: TRBJ2-1
D gene: -
V gene: TRBV6-1
clone size: many
CDR3 protein: CASTGRALGNEQFF
CDR3 DNA: TGTGCCAGCACGGGCAGGGCATTAGGCAATGAGCAGTTCTTC

J gene: TRBJ2-1
D gene: -
V gene: TRBV10-3
clone size: many
CDR3 protein: CAISPRGGQGRLNEQFF
CDR3 DNA: TGTGCCATCAGTCCCAGGGGCGGGCAGGGAAGGCTCAATGAGCAGTTCTTC

J gene: TRBJ2-1
D gene: -
V gene: TRBV3-1
clone size: many
CDR3 protein: CASSQDLIEQFF
CDR3 DNA: TGTGCCAGCAGCCAAGATCTGATAGAGCAGTTCTTC

J gene: TRBJ2-3
D gene: -
V gene: TRBV7-9
clone size: many
CDR3 protein: CASSPGGGSADTQYF
CDR3 DNA: TGTGCCAGCAGCCCAGGGGGGGGATCGGCAGATACGCAGTATTTT

J gene: TRBJ1-2
D gene: -
V gene: TRBV6-5
clone size: many
CDR3 protein: CASSYLGARGYTF
CDR3 DNA: TGTGCCAGCAGTTACCTGGGGGCGCGGGGCTACACCTTC

J gene: TRBJ2-7
D gene: TRBD1
V gene: TRBV29-1
clone size: many
CDR3 protein: CSVEGYRDSSSYEQYF
CDR3 DNA: TGCAGCGTTGAAGGCTACCGGGACAGTAGCTCCTACGAGCAGTACTTC

J gene: TRBJ2-7
D gene: -
V gene: TRBV2
clone size: many
CDR3 protein: CASIITLYEQYF
CDR3 DNA: TGTGCCAGCATTATAACCCTCTACGAGCAGTACTTC

J gene: TRBJ2-5
D gene: -
V gene: TRBV6-1
clone size: many
CDR3 protein: CASRGWNQETQYF
CDR3 DNA: TGTGCCAGCAGGGGGTGGAACCAAGAGACCCAGTACTTC

J gene: TRBJ2-3
D gene: -
V gene: TRBV9
clone size: few
CDR3 protein: CASSGGHPRSTDTQYF
CDR3 DNA: TGTGCCAGCAGCGGGGGACACCCACGTAGCACAGATACGCAGTATTTT

J gene: TRBJ1-6
D gene: TRBD1
V gene: TRBV9
clone size: many
CDR3 protein: CASSVGQGLNSPLHF
CDR3 DNA: TGTGCCAGCAGCGTAGGACAGGGACTCAATTCACCCCTCCACTTT

J gene: TRBJ1-1
D gene: -
V gene: TRBV30
clone size: many
CDR3 protein: CAWSVWQTNTEAFF
CDR3 DNA: TGTGCCTGGAGTGTATGGCAGACGAACACTGAAGCTTTCTTT

J gene: TRBJ1-6
D gene: -
V gene: TRBV14
clone size: few
CDR3 protein: CASSQEVAAWGSPLHF
CDR3 DNA: TGTGCCAGCAGCCAAGAGGTGGCAGCTTGGGGATCACCCCTCCACTTT

J gene: TRBJ1-3
D gene: -
V gene: TRBV30
clone size: few
CDR3 protein: CAWSTGGGPGNTIYF
CDR3 DNA: TGTGCCTGGAGTACCGGGGGGGGCCCTGGAAACACCATATATTTT

J gene: TRBJ1-6
D gene: -
V gene: TRBV30
clone size: few
CDR3 protein: CAGTSAYNSPLHF
CDR3 DNA: TGTGCCGGGACTTCCGCCTATAATTCACCCCTCCACTTT